Below, 2 T cell receptor beta chains from the same sample are listed, as sequenced in a study of T cell changes during pregnancy in multiple sclerosis. Using immunoSEQ multiplex PCR, the repertoire was profiled, and TCRdb retains in-frame clones only, with some absent. This table has tens of thousands of clones, around 90% appearing once. Sequenced here: CD8+ T cells from peripheral blood mononuclear cells, sampled after pregnancy. Source of these receptors: a female donor with multiple sclerosis, enrolled in a pregnancy study.

This clone was counted once. The V gene is TRBV5-6, the J gene TRBJ2-4; TRBD2 matches 7 bases. The CDR3 is made up of 15 amino acids. Trimming took 5 bases from V and 0 from J; bases not matched to a gene: 5. Germline V gene sequence: CDR1 SGHDT, CDR2 YYEEEE. The CDR3 DNA follows: TGTGCCAGCAGGGGGGGGTTATTAGCCAAAAACATTCAGTACTTC. Its translation: CASRGGLLAKNIQYF.

The V gene is TRBV5-1, the J gene TRBJ2-1; 13 bases fit TRBD2. V was clipped by 0 bases and J by 4 bases; unmatched bases: 4. Germline V CDR1 and CDR2: SGHRS, YFSETQ. The CDR3 length is 17 residues. This CDR3 reads CASSLGTSGSGYNEQFF. In DNA form, the CDR3 reads TGCGCCAGCAGCTTGGGGACTAGCGGGAGCGGTTACAATGAGCAGTTCTTC.